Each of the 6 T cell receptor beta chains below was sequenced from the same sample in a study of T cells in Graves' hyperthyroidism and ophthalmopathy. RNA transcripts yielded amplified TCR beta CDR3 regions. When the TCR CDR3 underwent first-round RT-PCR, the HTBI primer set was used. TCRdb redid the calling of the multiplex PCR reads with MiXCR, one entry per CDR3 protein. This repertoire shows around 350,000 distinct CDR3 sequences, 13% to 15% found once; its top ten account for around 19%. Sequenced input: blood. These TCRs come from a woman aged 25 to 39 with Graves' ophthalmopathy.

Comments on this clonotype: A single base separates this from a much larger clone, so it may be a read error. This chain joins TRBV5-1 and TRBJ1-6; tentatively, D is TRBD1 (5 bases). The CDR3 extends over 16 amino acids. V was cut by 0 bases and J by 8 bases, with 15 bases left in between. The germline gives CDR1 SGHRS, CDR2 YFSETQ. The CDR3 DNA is TGCGCCAGCAGCTTGGCCGGGGGGGGATCGGATTCACCCCTCCACTTT. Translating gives CASSLAGGGSDSPLHF.

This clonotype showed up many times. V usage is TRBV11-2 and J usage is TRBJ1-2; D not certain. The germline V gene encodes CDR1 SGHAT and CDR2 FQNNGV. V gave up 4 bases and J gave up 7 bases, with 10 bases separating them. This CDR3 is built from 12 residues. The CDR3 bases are TGTGCCAGCAGCTACTCAAGTTTTGGCTACACCTTC. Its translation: CASSYSSFGYTF.

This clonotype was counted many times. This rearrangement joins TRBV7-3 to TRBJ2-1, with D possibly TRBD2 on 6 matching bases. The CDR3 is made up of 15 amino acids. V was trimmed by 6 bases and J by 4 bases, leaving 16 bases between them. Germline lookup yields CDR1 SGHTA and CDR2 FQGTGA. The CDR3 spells CASSSLEGLYNEQFF. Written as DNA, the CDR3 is TGTGCCAGCAGTTCTCTGGAGGGCTTGTACAATGAGCAGTTCTTC.

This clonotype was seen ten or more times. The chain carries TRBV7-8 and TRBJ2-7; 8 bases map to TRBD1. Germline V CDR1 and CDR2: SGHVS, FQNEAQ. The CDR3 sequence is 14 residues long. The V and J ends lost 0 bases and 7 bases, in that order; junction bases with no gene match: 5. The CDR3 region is CASSLAQGVREQYF. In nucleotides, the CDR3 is TGTGCCAGCAGCTTAGCACAGGGGGTAAGGGAGCAGTACTTC.

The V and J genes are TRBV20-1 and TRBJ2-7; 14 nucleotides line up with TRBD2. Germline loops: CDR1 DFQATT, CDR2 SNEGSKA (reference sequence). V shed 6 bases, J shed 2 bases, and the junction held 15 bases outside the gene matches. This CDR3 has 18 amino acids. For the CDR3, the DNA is TGCAGTGCCCAACCTAGATCCGGGACTAGCGGGGGCGCCTACGAGCAGTACTTC. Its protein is CSAQPRSGTSGGAYEQYF.

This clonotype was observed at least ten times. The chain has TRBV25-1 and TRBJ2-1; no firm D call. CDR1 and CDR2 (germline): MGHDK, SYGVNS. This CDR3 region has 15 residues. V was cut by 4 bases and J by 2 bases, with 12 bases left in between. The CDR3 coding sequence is TGTGCCAGCAGTGCGTGGGGTATTACCTACAATGAGCAGTTCTTC. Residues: CASSAWGITYNEQFF.